The 18 T cell receptor beta chains in this list originate from one sample, sequenced in a study of vaccination and CD4 T cells after COVID-19. The Oncomine TCR Beta short-read assay was applied to DNA of cultured CD4+ T cells. TCRdb fed the PCR reads into MiXCR, producing one record per CDR3 protein. This table has 25,000 to 30,000 distinct CDR3 sequences, roughly two fifths appearing once. These receptors lack a known antigen. The time point was: late sampling 161 to 241 days after vaccination in a few convalescent patients. Treatment indicated: roughly nine-day PBMC culture with coronavirus spike peptide pools or control peptides (ViraFEST assay). Source: CD4+ T cells from blood, cultured in vitro, taken about 7 months after SARS-CoV-2 vaccination. Receptor source: a human donor who had recovered from COVID-19.

This chain uses TRBV7-3 with TRBJ2-2, with no clear D. Deletions cut 2 bases from V and 2 bases from J, with 3 bases between. Germline lookup yields CDR1 SGHTA and CDR2 FQGTGA. The CDR3 loop spans 13 amino acids. The DNA of the CDR3 is TGTGCCAGCAGCTTAGAAAACACCGGGGAGCTGTTTTTT. It is translated as CASSLENTGELFF.

The rearrangement uses TRBV7-2 and TRBJ2-4; a possible D gene is TRBD2 (7 bases). CDR1 is SGHTA and CDR2 is FQGNSA in the germline V gene. Trimming took off 9 bases at V and 11 bases at J, with 17 bases between the two ends. This CDR3 has 12 residues. The CDR3 sequence is CASRGEGPVQYF. The DNA of the CDR3 is TGTGCCAGTAGGGGGGAGGGCCCGGTTCAGTACTTC.

This clonotype is termed medium-sized (0.01 to 0.1%). The CDR3 protein is CASSRRGETQYF. In DNA form, the CDR3 reads TGTGCCAGCAGTCGGAGGGGGGAGACCCAGTACTTC. The genes are TRBV7-2 and TRBJ2-5; the D call may be TRBD1 or TRBD2 (6 bases each). The germline V and J ends were trimmed by 6 bases and 5 bases, with 10 bases remaining between them. The CDR3 has 12 residues. The germline gives CDR1 SGHTA, CDR2 FQGNSA.

This sequence joins TRBV2 and TRBJ2-3, with D tentatively TRBD1 (5 bases). Trimming removed 7 bases at V and 4 bases at J, with 6 bases between. The germline gives CDR1 SNHLY, CDR2 FYNNEI. CDR3 length equals 11 residues. The CDR3 sequence is CASKGADTQYF. In DNA form, the CDR3 reads TGTGCCAGCAAAGGGGCAGATACGCAGTATTTT.

On this clonotype itself: The junction departs from germline at one end; a sequencing error may be responsible. This chain uses TRBV6-1 with TRBJ1-6; D is undetermined. Germline assignment: CDR1 MNHNS and CDR2 SASEGT. The CDR3 is made up of 16 amino acids. The CDR3 nucleotides read TGTGCCAGCAGAGCAGGACTAAGCTCCTATAATTCGCCCCTCCACTTT. Translated: CASRAGLSSYNSPLHF.

This clonotype has a handful of counts. CDR3 protein: CASSEIRGTLHF. In nucleotides, the CDR3 is TGTGCCAGCAGTGAAATTAGGGGGACCCTCCACTTT. The J gene is TRBJ1-6, the V gene TRBV6-1, with D possibly TRBD1 on 6 matching bases. Deletions cut 2 bases from V and 14 bases from J, with 10 bases between. The CDR3 extends over 12 amino acids. Per the germline V gene, CDR1 is MNHNS and CDR2 is SASEGT.

The chain employs TRBV10-1 and TRBJ2-3, with D hard to call. The germline V and J ends were trimmed by 3 bases and 1 base, with 14 bases remaining between them. Germline CDR1 and CDR2: WNHNN and SYGVQD (reference sequence). The CDR3 has 16 residues. The CDR3 sequence: CASSDNLGSRTDTQYF. As DNA, the CDR3 is TGCGCCAGCAGTGATAATTTGGGGTCCCGCACAGATACGCAGTATTTT.

This clonotype was counted only a few times. The chain employs TRBV7-3 and TRBJ2-7, with TRBD1 matching over 10 bases. The trim removed 1 base at V and 5 bases at J, leaving 8 bases unmatched. This CDR3 is built from 16 residues. Looked up from germline, CDR1 is SGHTA and CDR2 is FQGTGA. CDR3 in DNA: TGTGCCAGCAGCTTAAGCTCGGGACAGGGGACCCACGAGCAGTACTTC. Protein sequence: CASSLSSGQGTHEQYF.

The chain links TRBV4-3 to TRBJ1-6; D perhaps matches TRBD1 (5 bases). The ends were cut back, 0 bases at V and 13 bases at J, with 13 bases in the middle. The CDR3 totals 14 residues. Germline-derived CDR1 and CDR2 are LGHNA and YSLEER. The CDR3 loop is CASSQETGGSPLHF. The CDR3 DNA sequence: TGCGCCAGCAGCCAAGAAACAGGCGGCTCGCCCCTCCACTTT.

The chain joins TRBV6-1 to TRBJ2-1, with 8 bases fitting TRBD2. Trimming removed 6 bases from V and 7 bases from J; junction bases left unmatched: 5. Germline CDR1 and CDR2: MNHNS and SASEGT. The CDR3 consists of 13 residues. The CDR3, as DNA: TGTGCCAGCAGACGGACTAGCCTGAATGAGCAGTTCTTC. Amino acids: CASRRTSLNEQFF.

This clonotype was seen a handful of times. The chain combines TRBV20-1 with TRBJ1-2; D might be TRBD1 (5 bases). Germline loops: CDR1 DFQATT, CDR2 SNEGSKA (reference sequence). This CDR3 is built from 13 residues. The V end was cut by 6 bases, the J end by 4 bases, with 15 bases between. The CDR3 DNA is TGCAGTGCGCATGTGGGGGGACTCTATGGCTACACCTTC. Its protein is CSAHVGGLYGYTF.

This clonotype was detected only a few times. The chain carries TRBV19 and TRBJ2-1; D is perhaps TRBD1 (6 bases). There are 15 residues in the CDR3. Trimming stripped 8 bases from V and 6 bases from J, with 20 bases between. Germline V CDR1 and CDR2: LNHDA, SQIVND (reference sequence). The CDR3 is CASQGLHRAGNEQFF. In nucleotides, the CDR3 is TGTGCCAGTCAAGGGCTCCACAGGGCGGGCAATGAGCAGTTCTTC.

This clonotype has more than one count but fewer than ten. The rearrangement links TRBV7-8 to TRBJ2-7; D is undetermined. Looked up from germline, CDR1 is SGHVS and CDR2 is FQNEAQ. V lost 5 bases, J lost 3 bases, and 14 bases lay in between. The CDR3 is made up of 14 amino acids. The CDR3 DNA sequence: TGTGCCAGCAGCCCTTCCGGATTATACTACGAGCAGTACTTC. This codes for CASSPSGLYYEQYF.

A remark on this clonotype: Because the CDR3 is missing its conserved closing phenylalanine or tryptophan, this is likely a read error. The V and J genes are TRBV7-2 and TRBJ2-1, with D perhaps matching TRBD2 (5 bases). Per germline, CDR1 SGHTA and CDR2 FQGNSA. The CDR3 extends over 14 amino acids. The ends were cut back, 4 bases at V and 5 bases at J, with 12 bases in the middle. This CDR3 reads CASSSRGFDNEQFL. The CDR3 DNA reads TGTGCCAGCAGCTCCAGAGGGTTTGACAATGAGCAGTTCCTC.

The CDR3 nucleotides read TGTGCCAGCAGTTATACCGGGACAGGGGTTTCCACAGATACGCAGTATTTT. This codes for CASSYTGTGVSTDTQYF. This rearrangement joins TRBV6-5 to TRBJ2-3, with 10 bases identical to TRBD1. Germline V gene sequence: CDR1 MNHEY, CDR2 SVGAGI. The CDR3 loop spans 17 amino acids. V was clipped by 3 bases and J by 2 bases; unmatched bases: 8.

The rearrangement uses TRBV6-2 or TRBV6-3 and TRBJ2-3, with TRBD2 matching 10 bases. CDR1 is MNHEY and CDR2 is SVGEGT in the germline V gene. The V and J ends lost 1 base and 6 bases, in that order; junction bases with no gene match: 7. The CDR3 is 16 amino acids. The CDR3 nucleotides are TGTGCCAGCAGTTACTTAGGACTAGCGGCTTCGGATACGCAGTATTTT. Residues: CASSYLGLAASDTQYF.

This clonotype was observed a handful of times. Here the CDR3 reads CASSPDYSGGYNEQFF. The CDR3 DNA is TGTGCCAGCAGTCCGGACTATAGCGGGGGCTACAATGAGCAGTTCTTC. The chain is built from TRBV11-2 and TRBJ2-1, with 9 bases identical to TRBD2. This CDR3 comprises 16 residues. The ends lost 6 bases at V and 3 bases at J; junction bases unmatched: 9. Germline-derived CDR1 and CDR2 are SGHAT and FQNNGV.

The chain couples TRBV27 to TRBJ1-1; no definite D call. Germline lookup yields CDR1 MNHEY and CDR2 SMNVEV (reference sequence). V was clipped by 3 bases and J by 0 bases, with 8 bases between them. The CDR3 has 14 amino acids. Here the CDR3 reads CASSFGGMNTEAFF. DNA for the CDR3: TGTGCCAGCAGTTTTGGAGGAATGAACACTGAAGCTTTCTTT.